These 29 T cell receptor beta chains originate from one sample sequenced in a study of cytomegalovirus exposure and HLA in healthy donors. Data came from immunoSEQ multiplex PCR; TCRdb stores just in-frame clones and leaves some out. The table shows over 200,000 clones, with around 86% occurring only once. The sample comprised PBMCs. All receptors come from a woman under 30 in good health and CMV-seropositive.

The chain couples TRBV4-1 to TRBJ1-1; weak D call: TRBD1 (6 bases). The V gene's germline CDR1 is MGHRA and CDR2 YSYEKL. The CDR3 contains 14 residues. The V end lost 4 bases, the J end lost 1 base, and 10 bases lay between the germline ends. CDR3 protein: CASSLTGGNTEAFF. DNA for the CDR3: TGCGCCAGCAGCCTGACAGGAGGGAACACTGAAGCTTTCTTT.

This clone is a singleton in its sample. The chain uses TRBV27 and TRBJ1-5; D ambiguous. This CDR3 contains 15 residues. Trimming removed 0 bases from V and 3 bases from J, with 9 bases in between. The germline CDR1 and CDR2 sequences are MNHEY and SMNVEV (reference sequence). CDR3 in amino acids: CASSLSRHPNQPQHF. The CDR3, as DNA: TGTGCCAGCAGTTTATCCCGACACCCCAATCAGCCCCAGCATTTT.

This chain joins TRBV27 and TRBJ2-2, with TRBD1 matching 8 bases. Germline CDR1 is MNHEY and CDR2 is SMNVEV (reference sequence). V shed 2 bases and J 3 bases; nucleotides not matched to a gene: 5. The CDR3 loop spans 16 amino acids. Here the CDR3 reads CASSLPDRADTGELFF. For the CDR3, the DNA is TGTGCCAGCAGTTTACCGGACAGGGCGGACACCGGGGAGCTGTTTTTT.

DNA for the CDR3: TGTGCCATCAGTGAGGGGAGAGATACGCAGTATTTT. Translation gives CAISEGRDTQYF. The chain couples TRBV10-3 to TRBJ2-3, with D tentatively TRBD2 (5 bases). Trimming pared 2 bases from V and 5 bases from J, leaving 5 bases between. Per the germline V gene, CDR1 is ENHRY and CDR2 is SYGVKD. The length of the CDR3 is 12 residues.

The chain joins TRBV11-3 to TRBJ2-5, with TRBD2 matching over 7 bases. The CDR3 has 14 amino acids. The junction had 7 bases not matched to a gene; V was cut back by 4 bases and J by 5 bases. CDR1 is SGHNT, CDR2 YENEEA, per germline. The chain's CDR3 is CASSSGSGDETQYF. The CDR3 nucleotides are TGTGCCAGCAGCTCGGGGAGCGGGGACGAGACCCAGTACTTC.

This chain connects TRBV7-3 to TRBJ2-3, with D possibly matching TRBD1 (6 bases). This CDR3 has 15 amino acids. Germline V lookup: CDR1 SGHTA, CDR2 FQGTGA. The ends were cut back, 2 bases at V and 1 base at J, with 10 bases in the middle. The CDR3 sequence is CASSLQGWGTDTQYF. CDR3 DNA sequence: TGTGCCAGCAGCTTACAGGGGTGGGGCACAGATACGCAGTATTTT.

The rearrangement uses TRBV6-1 and TRBJ2-7, with TRBD1 identical over 7 bases. CDR3 length: 14 residues. Germline lookup yields CDR1 MNHNS and CDR2 SASEGT. After removal of 5 bases from V and 0 bases from J, the junction contained 4 bases not matched to a gene. Here the CDR3 DNA reads TGTGCCAGCAGTCACAGGGGCCTCTCCTACGAGCAGTACTTC. It yields the protein CASSHRGLSYEQYF.

The chain uses TRBV2 and TRBJ2-2, with D unclear. The CDR3 extends over 14 amino acids. Trimming left V 7 bases short and J 1 base short, with 10 bases between. Germline V gene lookup returns CDR1 SNHLY and CDR2 FYNNEI. The CDR3 reads CASTPGRNTGELFF. Here the CDR3 DNA reads TGTGCCAGCACCCCGGGTCGGAACACCGGGGAGCTGTTTTTT.

A few counts support this clone. The gene calls are TRBV7-3 and TRBJ1-1; tentative D call: TRBD1 (5 bases). CDR1 is SGHTA, CDR2 FQGTGA, per germline. The V end lost 3 bases, the J end lost 4 bases, and 9 bases lay between the germline ends. The CDR3 totals 13 residues. The CDR3 here is CASSLSQGTEAFF. The CDR3 DNA sequence: TGTGCCAGCAGCTTGTCTCAGGGCACTGAAGCTTTCTTT.

This clone has only one observation. This sequence joins TRBV19 and TRBJ1-1, with TRBD1 as a possible D gene (5 bases). The CDR3 contains 17 residues. V shed 0 bases and J shed 3 bases, with 17 bases lying between them. The V gene's germline CDR1 is LNHDA and CDR2 SQIVND (reference sequence). The CDR3: CASSIDRAGRKDTEAFF. In nucleotides, the CDR3 is TGTGCCAGTAGTATAGATCGGGCAGGGCGGAAAGACACTGAAGCTTTCTTT.

V and J are TRBV4-1 and TRBJ1-2, with TRBD1 matching 11 bases. The V gene's germline CDR1 is MGHRA and CDR2 YSYEKL. The CDR3 runs 15 residues. V gave up 4 bases and J gave up 5 bases; unmatched junction bases: 6. Written as DNA, the CDR3 is TGCGCCAGCAGCCCGCCGGGACAGGGGGGATATGGCTACACCTTC. Amino acid sequence: CASSPPGQGGYGYTF.

The rearrangement uses TRBV2 and TRBJ2-1; 10 nucleotides align to TRBD1. V shed 5 bases and J 0 bases; nucleotides not matched to a gene: 16. CDR1 and CDR2 from the germline V gene are SNHLY and FYNNEI. The CDR3 loop spans 20 amino acids. CDR3: CASSSRTGGNFPYSYNEQFF. CDR3 coding DNA: TGTGCCAGCAGTTCCCGGACAGGGGGGAATTTCCCCTACTCCTACAATGAGCAGTTCTTC.

This clone came up once. The CDR3 DNA reads TGTGCCAGCAGGGCGGCAATATTCACAGATACGCAGTATTTT. This translates into CASRAAIFTDTQYF. The genes are TRBV2 and TRBJ2-3; no reliable D call. Germline V lookup: CDR1 SNHLY, CDR2 FYNNEI. V lost 6 bases and J lost 2, with 12 bases in between. The CDR3 is 14 amino acids.

This clone showed up just once. The V and J genes are TRBV5-1 and TRBJ2-1; TRBD2 agrees at 8 bases. This CDR3 comprises 15 residues. Looked up from germline, CDR1 is SGHRS and CDR2 is YFSETQ. V lost 0 bases and J lost 5; bases outside the gene matches: 4. The CDR3, as DNA: TGCGCCAGCAGCTTGGAGGTAGCGGGGCACAATGAGCAGTTCTTC. Protein sequence: CASSLEVAGHNEQFF.

The chain employs TRBV5-8 and TRBJ2-1, with 11 bases identical to TRBD1. This CDR3 has 17 amino acids. The germline V gene has CDR1 SGHTS and CDR2 YDEGEE. Germline trimming cut 1 base from V and 4 bases from J; bases unmatched to any gene: 7. In nucleotides, the CDR3 is TGTGCCAGCAGCTTGTTCGCCCGGGACAGGGGGTACAATGAGCAGTTCTTC. This translates into CASSLFARDRGYNEQFF.

The genes are TRBV30 and TRBJ1-5; possible D gene TRBD1, 5 bases. V lost 5 bases and J 3 bases, leaving 14 bases between the germline ends. Germline assignment: CDR1 GTSNPN and CDR2 SVGIG (reference sequence). The CDR3 has 14 residues. CDR3 sequence (DNA): TGTGCCTGGTGGGGGGGACGGTACAATCAGCCCCAGCATTTT. Translation gives CAWWGGRYNQPQHF.

This clone was recorded once. CDR3 amino acids: CASSSYGLAGVSEQFF. CDR3 in DNA: TGTGCCAGCAGCTCCTACGGACTAGCGGGAGTGTCTGAGCAGTTCTTC. V gene TRBV7-3 combines with J gene TRBJ2-1, with 13 bases identical to TRBD2. This CDR3 is 16 amino acids long. Per the germline V gene, CDR1 is SGHTA and CDR2 is FQGTGA. V lost 4 bases and J lost 9; bases outside the gene matches: 9.

The chain has TRBV5-1 and TRBJ2-2, with D perhaps matching TRBD1 (5 bases). Trimming took 4 bases from V and 3 from J, leaving 13 bases between them. Germline CDR1 and CDR2: SGHRS and YFSETQ. This CDR3 region has 15 residues. CDR3: CASSTETEYTGELFF. In nucleotides, the CDR3 is TGCGCCAGCAGCACCGAGACAGAATACACCGGGGAGCTGTTTTTT.

The chain couples TRBV6-1 to TRBJ1-5; TRBD1 agrees at 10 bases. The V gene's germline CDR1 is MNHNS and CDR2 SASEGT. The CDR3 runs 15 residues. Trimming took 4 bases from V and 7 from J; bases not matched to a gene: 7. CDR3 in amino acids: CASSALTGGRQPQHF. The CDR3 coding sequence is TGTGCCAGCAGTGCCCTGACAGGGGGCCGGCAGCCCCAGCATTTT.

This clone was observed once. This chain joins TRBV4-1 and TRBJ1-5, with D maybe TRBD1 (5 bases). V shed 0 bases and J shed 5 bases, with 11 bases lying between them. This CDR3 comprises 15 residues. CDR1 is MGHRA and CDR2 is YSYEKL in the germline V gene. CDR3 loop: CASSQETANDQPQHF. The CDR3 nucleotides are TGCGCCAGCAGCCAAGAGACAGCAAATGATCAGCCCCAGCATTTT.

This rearrangement joins TRBV9 to TRBJ1-5; 7 nucleotides align to TRBD1. The CDR3 spans 15 residues. With V trimmed by 4 bases and J by 1 base, 5 bases remained unmatched. From germline, CDR1 is SGDLS and CDR2 YYNGEE. CDR3 bases: TGTGCCAGCAGCCCCTGGGGACAGAGCAATCAGCCCCAGCATTTT. Translation gives CASSPWGQSNQPQHF.

The chain has TRBV10-3 and TRBJ1-1; D may be TRBD1 (5 bases). V shed 5 bases and J shed 7 bases, with 11 bases lying between them. Germline loops: CDR1 ENHRY, CDR2 SYGVKD. The CDR3 length is 12 residues. The CDR3 loop reads CAISPLGGEAFF. The CDR3 DNA reads as TGTGCCATCAGTCCGTTGGGGGGTGAAGCTTTCTTT.

This clone was observed once. The DNA for the CDR3 is TGCGCCAGCAGCTTCGGACTATACAATGAGCAGTTCTTC. Translation gives CASSFGLYNEQFF. This chain joins TRBV5-1 and TRBJ2-1; a possible D gene is TRBD2 (6 bases). V was trimmed by 2 bases and J by 4 bases, leaving 7 bases between them. The CDR3 has 13 amino acids. Germline V CDR1 and CDR2: SGHRS, YFSETQ.

The CDR3 DNA is TGCGCCAGCAGCCTGCAGGCTTACTCTGGAAACACCATATATTTT. Residues: CASSLQAYSGNTIYF. The chain uses TRBV4-1 and TRBJ1-3; no definite D call. Germline lookup yields CDR1 MGHRA and CDR2 YSYEKL. V dropped 4 bases and J dropped 0 bases, with 10 bases sitting between them. This CDR3 is 15 amino acids long.

This clone was seen a single time. A single base separates this from a much larger clone, so it may be a read error. The chain joins TRBV6-6 to TRBJ2-2, with 9 bases that match TRBD2. The CDR3 sequence is 16 residues long. Trimming at V came to 0 bases and at J to 1 base, leaving 0 bases not matched to a gene. The germline CDR1 and CDR2 sequences are MNHNY and SVGAGI (reference sequence). Written as DNA, the CDR3 is TGTGCCAGCAGTTACTCGACTAGCGGGAACACCGGGGAGCTGTTTTTT. Encoded protein: CASSYSTSGNTGELFF.

V usage is TRBV19 and J usage is TRBJ1-1; D perhaps matches TRBD1 (6 bases). V lost 6 bases and J lost 4, with 15 bases in between. Germline CDR1 LNHDA, CDR2 SQIVND (reference sequence). This CDR3 has 14 residues. The CDR3 loop reads CASSIQDSFTEAFF. DNA of the CDR3: TGTGCCAGTAGCATACAGGACAGTTTCACTGAAGCTTTCTTT.

This clone was observed a single time. This chain joins TRBV7-3 and TRBJ2-1, with 8 bases matching TRBD1. V gave up 2 bases and J gave up 0 bases; unmatched junction bases: 0. CDR3 length: 15 amino acids. The germline V gene encodes CDR1 SGHTA and CDR2 FQGTGA. For the CDR3, the DNA is TGTGCCAGCAGCTTACAGGGGGCCTCCTACAATGAGCAGTTCTTC. This sequence encodes CASSLQGASYNEQFF.

This chain joins TRBV7-9 and TRBJ2-1; no clear D gene. Trimming pared 1 base from V and 0 bases from J, leaving 4 bases between. CDR1 and CDR2 from the germline V gene are SEHNR and FQNEAQ (reference sequence). The CDR3 totals 14 residues. As DNA, the CDR3 is TGTGCCAGCAGCTTAGACAACTCCTACAATGAGCAGTTCTTC. This codes for CASSLDNSYNEQFF.

This rearrangement joins TRBV28 to TRBJ2-2, with TRBD1 matching over 12 bases. This CDR3 contains 16 residues. CDR1 and CDR2 (germline): MDHEN, SYDVKM. V lost 5 bases to trimming and J lost 6 bases; unmatched junction nucleotides: 7. DNA of the CDR3: TGTGCCAGCAGTACCCTGGGACAGGGGGCACCCGGGGAGCTGTTTTTT. Translating it yields CASSTLGQGAPGELFF. Full variable domain (remainder filled in from reference TRBV28 and TRBJ2-2): DVKVTQSSRYLVKRTGEKVFLECVQDMDHENMFWYRQDPGLGLRLIYFSYDVKMKEKGDIPEGYSVSREKKERFSLILESASTNQTSMYLCASSTLGQGAPGELFFGEGSRLTVL.